The 10 T cell receptor beta chains reported below all come from one sample, sequenced in a study of blood T cell repertoires in COVID-19. Clones were sequenced by immunoSEQ multiplex PCR, and TCRdb holds only the in-frame ones, with some missing. The sample has a few hundred thousand clones, 89% seen once. Material for sequencing was PBMCs or T cells enriched from blood (not recorded which). These receptors originate from a middle-aged woman who had recovered from COVID-19.

The gene calls are TRBV6-5 and TRBJ2-1; TRBD2 matches at 7 bases. The trim removed 8 bases at V and 6 bases at J, leaving 7 bases unmatched. CDR3 length: 13 amino acids. Per the germline V gene, CDR1 is MNHEY and CDR2 is SVGAGI. The CDR3 is CASQGPSGNEQFF. As DNA, the CDR3 is TGTGCCAGCCAAGGTCCTAGCGGCAATGAGCAGTTCTTC.

The CDR3 region is CASSTIGGANTIYF. The CDR3, as DNA: TGTGCCAGCAGTACCATTGGGGGGGCGAACACCATATATTTT. The rearrangement uses TRBV13 and TRBJ1-3, with a tentative D call TRBD1 (6 bases). V lost 6 bases to trimming and J lost 7 bases, with 16 bases between them. CDR3 length equals 14 residues. Germline lookup yields CDR1 PRHDT and CDR2 FYEKMQ (reference sequence).

This clone was seen only once. The V and J genes are TRBV10-2 and TRBJ2-1, with 9 nucleotides matching TRBD1. Germline V gene sequence: CDR1 WSHSY, CDR2 SAAADI. Trimming took 9 bases from V and 6 from J; bases not matched to a gene: 9. This CDR3 comprises 14 residues. CDR3 region: CASAGDREGNEQFF. The DNA of the CDR3 is TGCGCCAGTGCAGGGGACAGGGAGGGCAATGAGCAGTTCTTC.

The chain has TRBV5-8 and TRBJ2-2, with TRBD2 identical over 9 bases. This CDR3 spans 15 amino acids. Per the germline V gene, CDR1 is SGHTS and CDR2 is YDEGEE. Trimming at V came to 2 bases and at J to 5 bases, leaving 4 bases not matched to a gene. The CDR3 is CASSFSGSRTGELFF. CDR3 DNA sequence: TGTGCCAGCAGCTTTAGCGGGAGTCGGACCGGGGAGCTGTTTTTT.

The V and J genes are TRBV7-8 and TRBJ1-3, with D uncertain. V was cut by 2 bases and J by 4 bases, with 21 bases left in between. This CDR3 has 18 residues. Germline CDR1 is SGHVS and CDR2 is FQNEAQ. CDR3 protein: CASSLSLGYQTSGNTIYF. In DNA, the CDR3 is TGTGCCAGCAGCTTAAGTTTGGGCTACCAGACCTCGGGAAACACCATATATTTT.

This chain connects TRBV5-1 to TRBJ2-7, with 7 bases aligning to TRBD2. The CDR3 contains 14 residues. The V segment lost 3 bases and the J segment 4 bases; nucleotides outside the gene matches: 7. From germline, CDR1 is SGHRS and CDR2 YFSETQ. The CDR3 DNA is TGCGCCAGCAGCTCGGGAGGTCCAGGGTACGAGCAGTACTTC. Amino acid sequence: CASSSGGPGYEQYF.

The chain carries TRBV6-1 and TRBJ2-7; D is unresolved. This CDR3 region has 14 residues. Trimming stripped 0 bases from V and 0 bases from J, with 6 bases between. Germline assignment: CDR1 MNHNS and CDR2 SASEGT. The CDR3 sequence is CASSEAAGSYEQYF. The CDR3 nucleotides are TGTGCCAGCAGTGAAGCAGCCGGCTCCTACGAGCAGTACTTC.

This clone came up once. The chain has TRBV6-2 or TRBV6-3 and TRBJ2-7; no firm D call. Trimming took off 2 bases at V and 4 bases at J, with 6 bases between the two ends. The CDR3 extends over 12 amino acids. The germline gives CDR1 MNHEY, CDR2 SVGEGT. The DNA of the CDR3 is TGTGCCAGCAGTTACCAGGTATACGAGCAGTACTTC. Its protein product is CASSYQVYEQYF.

CDR3 protein: CASSLEGQGNTEAFF. For the CDR3, the DNA is TGTGCCAGCAGCTTAGAGGGACAGGGGAACACTGAAGCTTTCTTT. The rearrangement links TRBV7-9 to TRBJ1-1; 9 bases line up with TRBD1. Germline CDR1 SEHNR, CDR2 FQNEAQ (reference sequence). The CDR3 extends over 15 amino acids. The J segment lost 1 base and the V segment lost 1 base, leaving 1 base of the junction unmatched.

The gene calls are TRBV7-2 and TRBJ1-3, with 7 nucleotides matching TRBD1. This CDR3 has 17 residues. Germline trimming cut 2 bases from V and 3 bases from J; bases unmatched to any gene: 10. Germline assignment: CDR1 SGHTA and CDR2 FQGNSA. The CDR3 protein is CASSLTTGRSGGNTIYF. As DNA, the CDR3 is TGTGCCAGCAGCTTAACGACAGGGAGATCAGGTGGAAACACCATATATTTT. Full variable domain (outside the CDR3, taken from reference TRBV7-2 and TRBJ1-3): GAGVSQSPSNKVTEKGKDVELRCDPISGHTALYWYRQSLGQGLEFLIYFQGNSAPDKSGLPSDRFSAERTGGSVSTLTIQRTQQEDSAVYLCASSLTTGRSGGNTIYFGEGSWLTVV.